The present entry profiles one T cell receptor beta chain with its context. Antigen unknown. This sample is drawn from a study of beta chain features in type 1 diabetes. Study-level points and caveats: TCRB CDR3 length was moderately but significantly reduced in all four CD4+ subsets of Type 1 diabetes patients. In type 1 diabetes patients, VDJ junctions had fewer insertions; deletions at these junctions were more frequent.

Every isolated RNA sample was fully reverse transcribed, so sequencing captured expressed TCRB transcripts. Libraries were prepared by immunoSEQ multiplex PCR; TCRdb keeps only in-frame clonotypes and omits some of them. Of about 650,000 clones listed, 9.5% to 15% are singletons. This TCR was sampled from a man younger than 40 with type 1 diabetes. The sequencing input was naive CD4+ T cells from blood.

The CDR3 loop is CASSGRTGPNSPLHF. CDR3 DNA sequence: TGTGCCAGCAGTGGACGGACAGGACCCAATTCACCCCTCCACTTT. V usage is TRBV28 and J usage is TRBJ1-6; 7 nucleotides agree with TRBD1. The germline CDR1 and CDR2 sequences are MDHEN and SYDVKM. This CDR3 is 15 amino acids long. V was pared by 5 bases and J by 7 bases, with 8 bases of the junction left unmatched.